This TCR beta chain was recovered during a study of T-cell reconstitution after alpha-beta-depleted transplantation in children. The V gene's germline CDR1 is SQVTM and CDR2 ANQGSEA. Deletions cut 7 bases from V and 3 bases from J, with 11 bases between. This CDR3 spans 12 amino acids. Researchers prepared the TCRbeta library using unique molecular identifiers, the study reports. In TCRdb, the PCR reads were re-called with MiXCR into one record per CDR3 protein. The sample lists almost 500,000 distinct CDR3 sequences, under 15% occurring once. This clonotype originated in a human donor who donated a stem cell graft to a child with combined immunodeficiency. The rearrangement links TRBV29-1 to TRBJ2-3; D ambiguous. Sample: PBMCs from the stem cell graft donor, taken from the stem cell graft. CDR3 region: CSALIVTDTQYF. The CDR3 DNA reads TGCAGCGCCCTAATAGTAACAGATACGCAGTATTTT.